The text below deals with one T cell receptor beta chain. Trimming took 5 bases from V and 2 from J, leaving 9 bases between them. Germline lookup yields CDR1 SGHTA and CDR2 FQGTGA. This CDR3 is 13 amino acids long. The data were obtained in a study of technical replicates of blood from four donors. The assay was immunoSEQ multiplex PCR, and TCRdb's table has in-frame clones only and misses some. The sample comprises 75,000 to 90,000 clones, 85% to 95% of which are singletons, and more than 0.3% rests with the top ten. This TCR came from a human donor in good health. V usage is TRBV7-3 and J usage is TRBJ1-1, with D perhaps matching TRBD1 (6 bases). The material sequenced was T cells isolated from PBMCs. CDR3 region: CASSVQGNTEAFF. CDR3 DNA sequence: TGTGCCAGCAGCGTACAGGGTAACACTGAAGCTTTCTTT.